The subject of this entry is one T cell receptor beta chain. Its specific antigen is unknown. There are no base qualities to consult, and no much larger clone falls within one base. This sample is drawn from a study of cytomegalovirus exposure and HLA in healthy donors (dated by TCRdb to about 2017). Looking at the study overall: A later analysis indicated that the 120 or so validation repertoires were generated on the platform also employed for the 670 or so repertoires of the first cohort. The aim of the study was to test whether cataloging public T cell receptors could identify signatures of past pathogen exposure. In addition to the first cohort of several hundred subjects, a separate validation cohort of under 150 different subjects was used. High-throughput TCR immunosequencing, statistical association of individual TCRs with disease status, and machine learning were combined to predict cytomegalovirus infection status.

The donors were included in the validation cohort of some 110 subjects, a group kept apart from the roughly 680-subject first cohort. What the authors observed across the whole study: A few of the identified cytomegalovirus-associated TCR beta chains were confirmed in vitro to be specific for cytomegalovirus antigens. Most TCR sequences were seen in very few donors, while some public TCRs were found in many individuals. The study listed 150 to 200 TCR beta chains as associated with cytomegalovirus. Subsequent analysis determined that TCRs grouped into clusters in the first cohort also showed a tendency toward co-occurrence across the roughly 110 validation repertoires, and 90% to 95% of cluster scores exceeded 0. All 120 repertoires were used to score co-occurrence in the validation cohort in a later analysis, because that analysis had no HLA typing for the cohort. The classifier was reported to diagnose cytomegalovirus status with high specificity and sensitivity in both the original and validation cohorts. According to the authors, the approach could potentially be generalized to other disease states and immunological phenotypes.

From a lookup of the germline V gene, CDR1 and CDR2 are MNHNS and SASEGT. V loses 10 bases of germline sequence and J loses 2 bases, and the interval between the two ends is 18 bases. From the cysteine through the phenylalanine, the CDR3 covers 14 amino acids. Only the CDR3 region is kept as DNA, spanning 42 bases read in frame from base 1. The protocol used for the library was the immunoSEQ multiplex PCR assay. The authors processed their data as follows. To diagnose cytomegalovirus status from the catalog of TCR beta chain sequences, a statistical classification framework was built. The table comes from immuneACCESS by way of TCRdb, which keeps in-frame sequences with V and J called. Part of the clones is missing from these tables; in studies checked, under half for an unresolved V gene and the rest for unknown reasons. That table supplies the V and J calls and clone size; D and trimming were determined from the DNA. This sample has 110,000 or so clones in its table, and 70% to 90% of those were observed once. The ten largest clones take up 2.1% of the sample.

Sequencing was performed on PBMCs. The rearrangement joined TRBV6-1 to TRBJ2-7; matching of 6 bases hints at TRBD1 as the D gene. The TCR sequence derives from a woman aged 25 to 39 in good health and CMV-seronegative. The nucleotide sequence reads TGTGCCATCCTGCGGACAGAAAAAACCTACGAGCAGTACTTC. Its protein is CAILRTEKTYEQYF.